What follows are 29 T cell receptor beta chains derived from one specimen sequenced in a study of cytomegalovirus exposure and HLA in healthy donors. In the PCR, 60 Vbeta and 13 Jbeta primers were used. Sequencing was performed with immunoSEQ multiplex PCR; in TCRdb, only in-frame clones are kept and a portion is missing. The table shows tens of thousands of clones, with around three quarters occurring only once. Sequencing was performed on PBMCs. The receptor source for this set is a woman aged 45-65 years in good health and CMV-seropositive.

The genes are TRBV28 and TRBJ1-6, with D perhaps matching TRBD1 (6 bases). The V gene lost 7 bases and the J gene lost 0 bases, with 13 bases spanning the gap. Germline-derived CDR1 and CDR2 are MDHEN and SYDVKM. CDR3 length: 16 residues. The CDR3 DNA reads TGTGCCAGCACTCTAGGGGGTAGCTCCTATAATTCACCCCTCCACTTT. As protein: CASTLGGSSYNSPLHF.

The CDR3, as DNA: TGTGCCAGCAGTTCGCCGAGTAGCTCTGGGGCCAACGTCCTGACTTTC. This translates into CASSSPSSSGANVLTF. The chain recombines TRBV28 with TRBJ2-6; D is unresolved. Trimming stripped 4 bases from V and 0 bases from J, with 10 bases between. The CDR3 is made up of 16 amino acids. In germline, CDR1 is MDHEN, CDR2 SYDVKM. Filled out from reference TRBV28 and TRBJ2-6, the complete variable domain reads DVKVTQSSRYLVKRTGEKVFLECVQDMDHENMFWYRQDPGLGLRLIYFSYDVKMKEKGDIPEGYSVSREKKERFSLILESASTNQTSMYLCASSSPSSSGANVLTFGAGSRLTVL.

The chain combines TRBV2 with TRBJ2-5; no firm D call. V shed 7 bases and J shed 5 bases, with 11 bases lying between them. Germline V gene lookup returns CDR1 SNHLY and CDR2 FYNNEI. The CDR3 runs 12 residues. For the CDR3, the DNA is TGTGCCAGCAAGAACGACGGGGAGACCCAGTACTTC. Its protein is CASKNDGETQYF.

The chain is built from TRBV27 and TRBJ2-5; TRBD2 agrees at 10 bases. The V segment lost 2 bases and the J segment 4 bases; nucleotides outside the gene matches: 4. The CDR3 runs 15 residues. Germline V gives CDR1 MNHEY, CDR2 SMNVEV (reference sequence). The CDR3 loop is CASSLNGLAVETQYF. The DNA for the CDR3 is TGTGCCAGCAGTTTAAATGGACTAGCGGTAGAGACCCAGTACTTC.

This clone appeared a single time. The chain is built from TRBV6-5 and TRBJ2-5; 11 nucleotides agree with TRBD1. In germline, CDR1 is MNHEY, CDR2 SVGAGI. The CDR3 has 14 residues. The trim removed 6 bases at V and 1 base at J, leaving 1 base unmatched. This chain's CDR3 is CASRGTGGQETQYF. CDR3 coding DNA: TGTGCCAGCAGGGGGACAGGGGGCCAAGAGACCCAGTACTTC.

The chain is built from TRBV19 and TRBJ1-6, with 10 bases identical to TRBD1. This CDR3 is 16 amino acids long. Germline lookup yields CDR1 LNHDA and CDR2 SQIVND (reference sequence). The junction had 10 bases not matched to a gene; V was cut back by 7 bases and J by 7 bases. The CDR3 reads CASTNYRTGGNSPLHF. DNA of the CDR3: TGTGCCAGTACCAATTACCGGACAGGGGGGAATTCACCCCTCCACTTT.

This chain connects TRBV4-3 to TRBJ2-3; 8 nucleotides match TRBD2. Germline V gene lookup returns CDR1 LGHNA and CDR2 YSLEER. CDR3 length equals 15 residues. The J segment lost 5 bases and the V segment lost 3 bases, leaving 7 bases of the junction unmatched. The CDR3 region is CASSHLRGARDTQYF. The CDR3 DNA is TGCGCCAGCAGCCACCTGCGGGGGGCCAGAGATACGCAGTATTTT.

This clone showed up just a few times. The genes are TRBV4-2 and TRBJ1-1; 12 bases align to TRBD1. J lost 11 bases, V lost 1 base, and 14 bases had no gene match. The CDR3 runs to 17 residues. Germline V lookup: CDR1 LGHNA, CDR2 YNFKEQ. This CDR3 reads CASSQGSVRDRGLGAFF. Written as DNA, the CDR3 is TGTGCCAGCAGCCAAGGCAGCGTCCGGGACAGGGGGCTCGGGGCTTTCTTT.

This chain connects TRBV6-5 to TRBJ2-1; 7 bases agree with TRBD1. Per germline, CDR1 MNHEY and CDR2 SVGAGI. V was pared by 6 bases and J by 10 bases, with 9 bases of the junction left unmatched. The CDR3 sequence is 13 residues long. CDR3 sequence reads: CASSSGTEVEQFF. The CDR3 DNA follows: TGTGCCAGCAGCTCCGGGACAGAGGTAGAGCAGTTCTTC.

The chain recombines TRBV7-2 with TRBJ2-7, with D possibly matching TRBD2 (5 bases). CDR1 and CDR2 (germline): SGHTA, FQGNSA. Deletions cut 5 bases from V and 0 bases from J, with 23 bases between. The CDR3 loop spans 18 amino acids. The CDR3 nucleotides read TGTGCCAGCAGCGTCCCTGAAAAACTAGGTCGAAGCTCCTACGAGCAGTACTTC. This encodes CASSVPEKLGRSSYEQYF.

This chain joins TRBV29-1 and TRBJ1-6, with a tentative D call TRBD1 (6 bases). CDR3 length equals 13 residues. The V end lost 6 bases, the J end lost 7 bases, and 13 bases lay between the germline ends. Germline V CDR1 and CDR2: SQVTM, ANQGSEA. CDR3 nucleotide sequence: TGCAGCGTCCTACAGGGATCCAATTCACCCCTCCACTTT. Protein sequence: CSVLQGSNSPLHF.

The CDR3 bases are TGTGCCAGCAGTTTGTATTTAGCGGGGGATGAGCAGTTCTTC. As protein: CASSLYLAGDEQFF. The chain employs TRBV27 and TRBJ2-1; 9 bases map to TRBD2. V trimming: 3 bases; J trimming: 8 bases; junction bases outside the gene matches: 5. The CDR3 consists of 14 residues. Per germline, CDR1 MNHEY and CDR2 SMNVEV (reference sequence).

CDR3 coding DNA: TGCGCCAGCCGAACAGGGGCGAATTTCGGGGAGCTGTTTTTT. This sequence encodes CASRTGANFGELFF. This chain joins TRBV10-2 and TRBJ2-2, with 7 bases lining up with TRBD1. Germline V gives CDR1 WSHSY, CDR2 SAAADI. This CDR3 region has 14 residues. Unmatched junction bases numbered 10, after V lost 8 bases and J lost 7 bases.

This clone occurred once. The genes are TRBV9 and TRBJ2-5, with 7 bases fitting TRBD1. The junction had 9 bases not matched to a gene; V was cut back by 6 bases and J by 1 base. There are 15 residues in the CDR3. Germline V gene lookup returns CDR1 SGDLS and CDR2 YYNGEE. The CDR3 nucleotides are TGTGCCAGCACCCCCAGTGGGACAGTCCAAGAGACCCAGTACTTC. Protein sequence: CASTPSGTVQETQYF.

The chain has TRBV27 and TRBJ2-7, with a tentative D call TRBD1 (5 bases). Trimming pared 2 bases from V and 5 bases from J, leaving 13 bases between. The CDR3 contains 14 residues. From germline, CDR1 is MNHEY and CDR2 SMNVEV (reference sequence). The DNA for the CDR3 is TGTGCCAGCAGTTTAGATAGGGGAATCCACGAGCAGTACTTC. It yields the protein CASSLDRGIHEQYF.

J is TRBJ1-5 and V is TRBV7-6, with no clear D. The V end lost 5 bases, the J end lost 6 bases, and 11 bases lay between the germline ends. The germline gives CDR1 SGHVS, CDR2 FNYEAQ. This CDR3 comprises 13 residues. The CDR3 DNA follows: TGTGCCAGCAGCGCCTTCGGGAGTCAGCCCCAGCATTTT. Its translation is CASSAFGSQPQHF.

V is TRBV19 and J is TRBJ2-2; possibly TRBD1 for D (5 bases). Germline V lookup: CDR1 LNHDA, CDR2 SQIVND (reference sequence). V dropped 5 bases and J dropped 7 bases, with 14 bases sitting between them. This CDR3 comprises 14 residues. The CDR3 protein is CASSLQGGSGELFF. CDR3 bases: TGTGCCAGTAGTCTGCAGGGTGGCAGCGGGGAGCTGTTTTTT.

This chain connects TRBV27 to TRBJ2-7; TRBD1 aligns across 7 bases. The trim removed 5 bases at V and 3 bases at J, leaving 7 bases unmatched. CDR1 MNHEY and CDR2 SMNVEV come from the germline V gene (reference sequence). This CDR3 region has 14 residues. The CDR3 reads CASSRYRGVYEQYF. The CDR3 DNA follows: TGTGCCAGCAGTAGATACAGGGGCGTCTACGAGCAGTACTTC.

The chain links TRBV30 to TRBJ2-1; 10 bases are a match to TRBD1. CDR3 length: 14 amino acids. Trimming took 3 bases from V and 6 from J; bases not matched to a gene: 5. Germline V gives CDR1 GTSNPN, CDR2 SVGIG (reference sequence). The CDR3 loop is CAWRTGTGVNEQFF. CDR3 bases: TGTGCCTGGAGGACCGGGACAGGGGTCAATGAGCAGTTCTTC.

In this sample, this clone turned up a few times. The chain employs TRBV14 and TRBJ1-1; D gene unclear. V lost 3 bases and J lost 1, with 15 bases in between. CDR1 and CDR2 (germline): SGHDN, FVKESK. The CDR3 runs 16 residues. CDR3 region: CASSHGGFKGNTEAFF. CDR3 bases: TGTGCCAGCAGCCATGGAGGGTTCAAGGGGAACACTGAAGCTTTCTTT.

The chain couples TRBV27 to TRBJ2-7; weak D call: TRBD1 (6 bases). V was cut by 5 bases and J by 3 bases, with 11 bases left in between. Germline CDR1 is MNHEY and CDR2 is SMNVEV (reference sequence). The CDR3 totals 13 residues. The chain's CDR3 is CASSHGQLYEQYF. CDR3 bases: TGTGCCAGCAGTCACGGACAGCTCTACGAGCAGTACTTC.

The chain combines TRBV7-9 with TRBJ2-1, with 10 bases lining up with TRBD2. The germline V gene has CDR1 SEHNR and CDR2 FQNEAQ (reference sequence). Unmatched junction bases numbered 4, after V lost 5 bases and J lost 6 bases. CDR3 length: 14 residues. The DNA for the CDR3 is TGTGCCAGCAGCCCCCGGACTAGCGGCAATGAGCAGTTCTTC. Translation gives CASSPRTSGNEQFF.

V is TRBV2 and J is TRBJ2-3, with TRBD1 matching 9 bases. V was clipped by 4 bases and J by 1 base; unmatched bases: 3. The length of the CDR3 is 15 residues. Germline V gives CDR1 SNHLY, CDR2 FYNNEI. For the CDR3, the DNA is TGTGCCAGCAGTGTCCGACAGGGGGGCACAGATACGCAGTATTTT. It translates to CASSVRQGGTDTQYF.

This clone was seen once. This chain links TRBV25-1 with TRBJ2-7; D is undetermined. This CDR3 has 11 amino acids. V was pared by 6 bases and J by 0 bases, with 3 bases between. Germline V gene data show CDR1 as MGHDK and CDR2 as SYGVNS. The CDR3 spells CASSLSYEQYF. The CDR3 bases are TGTGCCAGCAGCCTCTCCTACGAGCAGTACTTC.

This clone was seen a handful of times. The chain recombines TRBV19 with TRBJ1-2; 7 bases are shared with TRBD1. CDR1 and CDR2 (germline): LNHDA, SQIVND (reference sequence). The CDR3 is 14 residues long. Trimming at V came to 9 bases and at J to 3 bases, leaving 10 bases not matched to a gene. This chain's CDR3 is CASFQGGAHYGYTF. The CDR3 nucleotides read TGTGCCAGCTTTCAGGGGGGCGCTCACTATGGCTACACCTTC.

For the CDR3, the DNA is TGTGCCAGCAGCTTCGGGGGACAGGCTAATGAAAAACTGTTTTTT. Its protein is CASSFGGQANEKLFF. V is TRBV7-2 and J is TRBJ1-4; the match to TRBD1 covers 8 bases. Germline CDR1 SGHTA, CDR2 FQGNSA. Trimming cost V 3 bases and J 3 bases; bases outside gene matches: 3. The CDR3 has 15 amino acids.

This chain links TRBV7-9 with TRBJ2-7; D gene ambiguous. Germline values: CDR1 SEHNR, CDR2 FQNEAQ (reference sequence). V dropped 2 bases and J dropped 1 base, with 6 bases sitting between them. The CDR3 is 13 residues long. The CDR3 DNA follows: TGTGCCAGCAGCTTATACAGTTCCTACGAGCAGTACTTC. Translated: CASSLYSSYEQYF.

The chain employs TRBV4-3 and TRBJ1-2; 8 bases match TRBD1. Unmatched junction bases numbered 6, after V lost 8 bases and J lost 7 bases. The V gene's germline CDR1 is LGHNA and CDR2 YSLEER. This CDR3 has 12 residues. CDR3 DNA: TGCGCCAGCCATGACAGGGGTACTGGCTACACCTTC. It translates to CASHDRGTGYTF.

This chain uses TRBV20-1 with TRBJ2-5, with TRBD1 as a possible D gene (5 bases). The CDR3 consists of 11 residues. V lost 6 bases and J lost 5, with 10 bases in between. Germline V lookup: CDR1 DFQATT, CDR2 SNEGSKA (reference sequence). The DNA of the CDR3 is TGCAGTGCCAGGGATACCGAGACCCAGTACTTC. As protein: CSARDTETQYF.